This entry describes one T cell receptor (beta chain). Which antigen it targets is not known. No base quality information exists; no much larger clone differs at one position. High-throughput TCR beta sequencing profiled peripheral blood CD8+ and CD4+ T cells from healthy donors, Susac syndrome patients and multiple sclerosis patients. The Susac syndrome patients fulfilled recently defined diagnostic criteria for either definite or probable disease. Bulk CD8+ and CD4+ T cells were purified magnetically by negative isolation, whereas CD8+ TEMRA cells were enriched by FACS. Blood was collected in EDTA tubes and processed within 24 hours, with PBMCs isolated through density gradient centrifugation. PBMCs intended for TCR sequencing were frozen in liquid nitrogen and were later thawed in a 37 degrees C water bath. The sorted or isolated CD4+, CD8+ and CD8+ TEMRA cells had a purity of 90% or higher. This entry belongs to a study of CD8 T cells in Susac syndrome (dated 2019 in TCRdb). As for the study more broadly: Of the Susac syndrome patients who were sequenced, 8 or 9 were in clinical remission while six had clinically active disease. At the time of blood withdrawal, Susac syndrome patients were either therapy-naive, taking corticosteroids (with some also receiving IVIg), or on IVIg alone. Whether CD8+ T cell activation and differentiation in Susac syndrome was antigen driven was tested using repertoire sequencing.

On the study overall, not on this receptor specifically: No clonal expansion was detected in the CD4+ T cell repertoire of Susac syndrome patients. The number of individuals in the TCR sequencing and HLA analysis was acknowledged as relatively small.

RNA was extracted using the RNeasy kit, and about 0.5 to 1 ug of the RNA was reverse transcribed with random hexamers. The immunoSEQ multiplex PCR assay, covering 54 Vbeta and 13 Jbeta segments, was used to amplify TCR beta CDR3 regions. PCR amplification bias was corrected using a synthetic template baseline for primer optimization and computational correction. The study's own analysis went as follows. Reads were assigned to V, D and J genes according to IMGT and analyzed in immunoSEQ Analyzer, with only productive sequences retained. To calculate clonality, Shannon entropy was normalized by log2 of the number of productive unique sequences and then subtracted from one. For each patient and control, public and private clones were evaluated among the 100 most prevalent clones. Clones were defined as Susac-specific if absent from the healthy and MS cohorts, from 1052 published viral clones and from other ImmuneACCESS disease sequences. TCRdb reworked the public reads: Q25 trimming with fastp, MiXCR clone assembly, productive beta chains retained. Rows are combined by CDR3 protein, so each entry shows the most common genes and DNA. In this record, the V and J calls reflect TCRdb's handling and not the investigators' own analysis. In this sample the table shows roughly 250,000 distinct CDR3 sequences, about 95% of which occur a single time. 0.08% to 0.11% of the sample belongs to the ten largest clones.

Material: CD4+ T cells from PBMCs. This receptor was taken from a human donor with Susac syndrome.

The DNA sequence follows: TGTGCCAGCAGCCCGTCCCCCTTTGAAGCTTTCTTT. Translated, it reads CASSPSPFEAFF. The chain joins TRBV28 to TRBJ1-1, with the D gene uncertain. CDR1 and CDR2 were assigned from the germline V gene as MDHEN and SYDVKM. The germline ends are 12 bases apart after V is trimmed by 6 bases and J by 7 bases. The CDR3 covers 12 residues, taking in both the cysteine and the phenylalanine. Only the CDR3 part of the read is kept: 36 bases, read in frame from the first base.